The present T cell receptor (beta chain) was sequenced within a study of T-cell memory formation after mild COVID-19 (dated by TCRdb to the early 2020s). Some background on the complete study: Most TCR sequence clusters were specific to one of the two donors. T-cell clones expanding and contracting after mild COVID-19 in two donors were tracked by longitudinal TCRalpha and TCRbeta repertoire sequencing. The cohort comprised two young, previously healthy adult volunteers, one female and one male. What the work shows at the level of the full study, not this receptor alone: Balanced CD4/CD8 phenotypes were observed for clones contracting from day 15 to 85, whereas a bias towards CD4+ was observed for a second wave of clones expanding from day 15 to 37. The detection of some responding clones in pre-infection memory suggests that pre-existing cross-reactive memory T cells joined the SARS-CoV-2 response. Contracting CD4+ clones were found mainly in CM and EM memory subsets, while CD8+ clones were enriched in EMRA. SARS-CoV-2 specificity of the second-wave clones peaking on day 37 was not confirmed. The study included only a couple of mild cases, and larger cohorts that include severe cases with pre-infection samples were judged to be necessary.

The sample holds a few counts of this clonotype. The target of this receptor is not known. One base away there is no much larger clone; base qualities are not given. From the germline V gene (reference sequence), CDR1 is LGHDT and CDR2 is YNNKEL. The CDR3 starts with the cysteine, ends with the phenylalanine, and has 13 residues. Solely the CDR3 DNA is kept, with 39 bases framed from the first base. V lost 1 base and J lost 8 bases; the stretch between them is 11 bases long. TCRdb lists the instrument as Illumina NovaSeq 6000. TCRalpha and TCRbeta cDNA libraries were built by 5'RACE with constant-segment primers, adding sample barcodes and unique molecular identifiers. Trizol reagent was used to extract RNA from every sample. Amplification of the libraries took two PCR steps, and the second step added a second sample barcode plus Illumina TruSeq adapters. Libraries were sequenced on an Illumina NovaSeq with 2 x 150 bp paired-end reads. Concerning the study's data processing: Demultiplexing of reads and collapsing into UMI-guided consensus sequences were performed with migec v1.2.7. Using mixcr v2.1.11, UMI consensuses were aligned to TRA and TRB V and J templates and then assembled into clonotypes. Clonotypes were classified as expanded or contracted when called significant by both edgeR and NoisET, with noise models trained on biological replicates. edgeR calls used a false discovery rate-adjusted p below 0.01 and a log2 fold-change threshold of 1. As an exploratory analysis of dynamics, max-normalized trajectories of the 1000 most abundant clonotypes were examined with PCA combined with hierarchical clustering. The CD4 or CD8 phenotype of responding clones was assigned using the separately sequenced CD4+ and CD8+ repertoires. TCRdb reran the public reads through fastp at Q25 and MiXCR, keeping productive beta chains. Each record represents a unique CDR3 protein, reported with the most common genes and DNA among its rows. The V and J calls, along with clone size, are taken from TCRdb and not from the paper's own processing. For this sample there are 250,000 to 350,000 distinct CDR3 sequences; around 15% appear just once. The top ten clones comprise roughly 24% of the sample.

Ficoll-Paque density gradient centrifugation was used to isolate PBMCs. Material for sequencing was PBMCs or a T cell subset sorted from them (not recorded which). The V and J segments used are TRBV3-1 and TRBJ1-1; the D segment could be TRBD1, given 5 matching bases. The source is a young man who had mild COVID-19 (a few samples of this study predate the infection). The sample titles of this study are shuffled in the database, so cell type and time point are left out; the donor was told from shared clones. In nucleotides, the sequence is TGTGCCAGCAGCCAAGGGGGCTTTTGGGAAGCTTTCTTT. Its protein reads: CASSQGGFWEAFF.